This T cell receptor beta chain was retrieved from a study of identical twins. Study-wide points: While abundant cord blood beta clonotypes carried fewer insertions, memory repertoires showed no such pattern.

V dropped 5 bases and J dropped 6; count of bases not matched to a gene: 4. The V gene's germline CDR1 is SGHNT and CDR2 YYREEE (reference sequence). The CDR3 has 13 amino acids. TCRdb re-derived calls from the 5' RACE reads in MiXCR, one entry per CDR3 protein. The top ten hold about 0.5% of the sample, which has about 530,000 distinct CDR3 sequences, around 24% seen once. With regard to this clonotype: The antigen remains unidentified.

The data also belong to a second study, concerning yellow fever vaccine responses in identical twins.

The chain joins TRBV5-4 to TRBJ2-2; 7 nucleotides align to TRBD1. The clonotype comes from a woman between 18 and 29 years old in good health. The specimen sequenced was CD4+ T cells sorted from blood. As DNA, the CDR3 is TGTGCCAGCAGGGCAGGGGGAGCCGGGGAGCTGTTTTTT. Encoded protein: CASRAGGAGELFF.